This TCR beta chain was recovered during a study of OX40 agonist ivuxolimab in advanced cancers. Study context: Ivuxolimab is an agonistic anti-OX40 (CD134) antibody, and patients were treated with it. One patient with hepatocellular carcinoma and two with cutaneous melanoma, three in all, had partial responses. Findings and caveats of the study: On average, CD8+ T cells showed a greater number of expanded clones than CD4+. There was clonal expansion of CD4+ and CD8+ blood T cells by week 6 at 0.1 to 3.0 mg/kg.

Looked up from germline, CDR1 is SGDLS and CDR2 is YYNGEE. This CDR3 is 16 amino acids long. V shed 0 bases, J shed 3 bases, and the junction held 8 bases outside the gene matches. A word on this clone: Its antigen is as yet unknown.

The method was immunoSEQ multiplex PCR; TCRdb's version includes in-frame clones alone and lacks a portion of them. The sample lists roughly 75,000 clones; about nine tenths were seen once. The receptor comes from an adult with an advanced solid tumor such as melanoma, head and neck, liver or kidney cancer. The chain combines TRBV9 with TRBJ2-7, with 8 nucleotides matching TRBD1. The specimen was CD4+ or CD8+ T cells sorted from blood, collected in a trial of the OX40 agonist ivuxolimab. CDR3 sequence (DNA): TGTGCCAGCAGCGTAGGAATCGTCAGGGGGCTCTACGAGCAGTACTTC. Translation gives CASSVGIVRGLYEQYF.